This entry lists 26 T cell receptor beta chains sequenced from one sample in a study of blood T cell repertoires in COVID-19. Using immunoSEQ multiplex PCR, the repertoire was profiled, and TCRdb retains in-frame clones only, with some absent. Here the sample spans 90,000 to 150,000 clones, around 88% being singletons. Sample: peripheral blood. These receptor sequences come from a woman between 50 and 59 years old with active or convalescent COVID-19.

This chain joins TRBV30 and TRBJ1-2; D ambiguous. Trimming took off 0 bases at V and 5 bases at J, with 4 bases between the two ends. The CDR3 runs 11 residues. The germline gives CDR1 GTSNPN, CDR2 SVGIG (reference sequence). CDR3 loop: CAWSVRYGYTF. CDR3 sequence (DNA): TGTGCCTGGAGTGTACGGTATGGCTACACCTTC.

The chain carries TRBV6-5 and TRBJ2-6, with D maybe TRBD1 (6 bases). V shed 4 bases and J shed 0 bases, with 10 bases lying between them. The CDR3 length is 16 residues. Germline V gene data show CDR1 as MNHEY and CDR2 as SVGAGI. The CDR3 is CASSFTGNSGANVLTF. The CDR3 nucleotides read TGTGCCAGCAGTTTCACAGGGAACTCTGGGGCCAACGTCCTGACTTTC.

The V call is TRBV19, the J call TRBJ1-2; 9 bases agree with TRBD1. Germline assignment: CDR1 LNHDA and CDR2 SQIVND (reference sequence). CDR3 size: 15 residues. After removal of 3 bases from V and 5 bases from J, the junction contained 7 bases not matched to a gene. CDR3 region: CASSIPGTGKYGYTF. In DNA form, the CDR3 reads TGTGCCAGTAGTATTCCCGGGACAGGGAAATATGGCTACACCTTC.

This chain joins TRBV13 and TRBJ2-5; 14 bases match TRBD2. The trim removed 2 bases at V and 7 bases at J, leaving 21 bases unmatched. The length of the CDR3 is 21 residues. Germline CDR1 is PRHDT and CDR2 is FYEKMQ (reference sequence). CDR3: CASSLLAEGLAGDSFPGTQYF. Here the CDR3 DNA reads TGTGCCAGCAGCTTATTGGCTGAGGGACTAGCGGGAGACTCCTTTCCAGGGACCCAGTACTTC.

The J gene is TRBJ2-3, the V gene TRBV7-2; 8 nucleotides match TRBD1. CDR3 length: 14 residues. Germline loops: CDR1 SGHTA, CDR2 FQGNSA. J gave up 3 bases and V 3 bases, and 2 bases lay outside the gene matches. The CDR3 region has the DNA TGTGCCAGCAGCTTCCAGGGGGCAACAGATACGCAGTATTTT. Protein product: CASSFQGATDTQYF.

A word on this clone: At one of its ends the junction is not consistent with the germline gene, which may arise from a read error. This chain connects TRBV7-7 to TRBJ1-4; TRBD1 matches at 7 bases. The germline CDR1 and CDR2 sequences are SSHAT and FNYEAQ (reference sequence). There are 19 residues in the CDR3. CDR3 nucleotide sequence: TGTGCTAGCAGCTTTAACAGGGGTAGAAGGTTCACTGCTAATGAAAAACTGTTTTTT. Protein sequence: CASSFNRGRRFTANEKLFF.

The rearrangement links TRBV5-4 to TRBJ1-1; the match to TRBD1 covers 8 bases. The CDR3 runs 14 residues. The germline gives CDR1 SGHNT, CDR2 YYREEE (reference sequence). With 1 base clipped from V and 5 bases from J, the junction kept 4 bases outside the gene matches. The CDR3 region has the DNA TGTGCCAGCAGCTTGCAGGGGGCGGGGACTGAAGCTTTCTTT. Protein: CASSLQGAGTEAFF.

The chain uses TRBV28 and TRBJ1-3; D gene uncertain. This CDR3 is 18 amino acids long. V lost 3 bases and J 0 bases, leaving 18 bases between the germline ends. In germline, CDR1 is MDHEN, CDR2 SYDVKM. The CDR3 nucleotides read TGTGCCAGCAGTTTTAGTTGGGCAGACCTTAACTCTGGAAACACCATATATTTT. This gives the protein CASSFSWADLNSGNTIYF.

In DNA, the CDR3 is TGTGCCAGCTCACCAAGGACGCTAGCGGGAGATCTAAGCACAGATACGCAGTATTTT. It is translated as CASSPRTLAGDLSTDTQYF. The chain couples TRBV18 to TRBJ2-3, with 10 bases fitting TRBD2. The germline V gene has CDR1 KGHSH and CDR2 LQKENI. V lost 2 bases and J lost 0; bases outside the gene matches: 11. The CDR3 has 19 residues.

The rearrangement uses TRBV9 and TRBJ2-5, with D perhaps matching TRBD1 (6 bases). The CDR3 runs to 13 residues. From germline, CDR1 is SGDLS and CDR2 YYNGEE. The V gene lost 0 bases and the J gene lost 7 bases, with 10 bases spanning the gap. The CDR3 nucleotides read TGTGCCAGCAGCGTAGGGGACACCTTGACCCAGTACTTC. Translated, it gives CASSVGDTLTQYF.

V gene TRBV24-1 combines with J gene TRBJ2-1, with 10 bases that match TRBD2. CDR3 length equals 16 residues. V dropped 2 bases and J dropped 3; count of bases not matched to a gene: 3. The germline V gene has CDR1 KGHDR and CDR2 SFDVKD. The CDR3 coding sequence is TGTGCCACCAGTGATTCTAGCGGGAGTTACTACAATGAGCAGTTCTTC. The encoded protein is CATSDSSGSYYNEQFF.

The V gene is TRBV15, the J gene TRBJ1-2, with D possibly being TRBD1 (6 bases). This CDR3 spans 15 amino acids. Germline CDR1 is LNHNV and CDR2 is YYDKDF (reference sequence). The ends were cut back, 1 base at V and 2 bases at J, with 11 bases in the middle. The DNA of the CDR3 is TGTGCCACCAGCAGAGGAGGACAGAACAACTATGGCTACACCTTC. Its translation is CATSRGGQNNYGYTF.

J is TRBJ2-7 and V is TRBV30; no reliable D call. Germline CDR1 GTSNPN, CDR2 SVGIG (reference sequence). The CDR3 has 14 amino acids. Trimming stripped 0 bases from V and 1 base from J, with 10 bases between. This chain's CDR3 is CAWSVPDKSYEQYF. The CDR3 DNA sequence: TGTGCCTGGAGTGTCCCCGACAAGTCCTACGAGCAGTACTTC.

The V call is TRBV29-1, the J call TRBJ2-1; 7 nucleotides match TRBD1. This CDR3 is 14 amino acids long. V was pared by 4 bases and J by 3 bases, with 6 bases of the junction left unmatched. CDR1 SQVTM and CDR2 ANQGSEA come from the germline V gene. CDR3 sequence reads: CSVAGTEFYNEQFF. CDR3 bases: TGCAGCGTTGCCGGGACAGAGTTCTACAATGAGCAGTTCTTC.

This chain links TRBV7-3 with TRBJ2-7; no clear D. V lost 2 bases, J lost 1 base, and 9 bases lay in between. Looked up from germline, CDR1 is SGHTA and CDR2 is FQGTGA. The CDR3 spans 14 residues. The CDR3 loop reads CASSLYPESYEQYF. The DNA for the CDR3 is TGTGCCAGCAGCTTATATCCGGAGTCCTACGAGCAGTACTTC.

This clone was recorded once. V and J are TRBV6-5 and TRBJ2-1, with 12 nucleotides matching TRBD2. The CDR3 length is 14 residues. The germline V gene encodes CDR1 MNHEY and CDR2 SVGAGI. Trimming took 11 bases from V and 5 from J; bases not matched to a gene: 7. CDR3 nucleotide sequence: TGTGCCGGGACTAGCGGGCGTCTCCACAATGAGCAGTTCTTC. This sequence encodes CAGTSGRLHNEQFF.

The chain joins TRBV6-5 to TRBJ1-4; the D gene is possibly TRBD1 (6 bases). V was cut by 6 bases and J by 4 bases, with 9 bases left in between. Germline V gene lookup returns CDR1 MNHEY and CDR2 SVGAGI. This CDR3 is built from 13 residues. CDR3 sequence (DNA): TGTGCCAGCAGGGGGGCCAGTAATGAAAAACTGTTTTTT. Translating it yields CASRGASNEKLFF.

This clone was detected a few times. V and J are TRBV5-5 and TRBJ2-5; a possible D gene is TRBD2 (7 bases). V lost 2 bases to trimming and J lost 5 bases, with 22 bases between them. Germline V lookup: CDR1 SGHKS, CDR2 YYEKEE (reference sequence). The CDR3 is 17 residues long. The CDR3 here is CASSLTGGQTNAETQYF. The CDR3 DNA reads TGTGCCAGCAGCTTAACGGGGGGACAAACGAATGCGGAGACCCAGTACTTC.

The chain links TRBV18 to TRBJ2-2; 7 bases agree with TRBD1. Germline CDR1 is KGHSH and CDR2 is LQKENI. The CDR3 covers 16 residues. The V gene end was trimmed by 2 bases and the J gene end by 0 bases; junction bases not matched to a gene: 3. The CDR3 nucleotides are TGTGCCAGCTCACCAGGGACAGCTTCGAACACCGGGGAGCTGTTTTTT. Its protein is CASSPGTASNTGELFF.

The V and J genes are TRBV5-1 and TRBJ2-7; possible D gene TRBD2, 6 bases. The CDR3 is made up of 15 amino acids. CDR1 and CDR2 from the germline V gene are SGHRS and YFSETQ. V was clipped by 3 bases and J by 2 bases, with 15 bases between them. CDR3 nucleotides: TGCGCCAGCAGCTCCTCGTCCGGGGGAACCTACGAGCAGTACTTC. This translates into CASSSSSGGTYEQYF.

The V and J genes are TRBV7-2 and TRBJ2-7, with 7 bases fitting TRBD1. The CDR3 totals 17 residues. V lost 0 bases to trimming and J lost 2 bases; unmatched junction nucleotides: 10. Germline V gives CDR1 SGHTA, CDR2 FQGNSA. Here the CDR3 DNA reads TGTGCCAGCAGCTTAGCGGCGGCCGGGACAGTTCCCTACGAGCAGTACTTC. This translates into CASSLAAAGTVPYEQYF.

CDR3 bases: TGTGCCAGTAGTCCAGAGGAGGGCCATAGTTACGAGCAGTACTTC. The encoded protein is CASSPEEGHSYEQYF. The J gene is TRBJ2-7, the V gene TRBV19, with a tentative D call TRBD2 (6 bases). The CDR3 covers 15 residues. Trimming stripped 5 bases from V and 4 bases from J, with 18 bases between. CDR1 and CDR2 from the germline V gene are LNHDA and SQIVND (reference sequence). Full variable domain (rest looked up from reference TRBV19 and TRBJ2-7): DGGITQSPKYLFRKEGQNVTLSCEQNLNHDAMYWYRQDPGQGLRLIYYSQIVNDFQKGDIAEGYSVSREKKESFPLTVTSAQKNPTAFYLCASSPEEGHSYEQYFGPGTRLTVT.

This sequence joins TRBV27 and TRBJ2-7, with 7 positions matching TRBD2. V lost 3 bases, J lost 4 bases, and 15 bases stayed unmatched. Germline CDR1 reads MNHEY; CDR2 reads SMNVEV (reference sequence). This CDR3 has 17 amino acids. The CDR3 here is CASSFSFWAGAIYEQYF. The CDR3 bases are TGTGCCAGCAGTTTTAGTTTTTGGGCGGGAGCCATATACGAGCAGTACTTC.

The chain recombines TRBV28 with TRBJ1-1; tentative D call: TRBD1 (6 bases). From germline, CDR1 is MDHEN and CDR2 SYDVKM. V lost 6 bases and J 5 bases, leaving 19 bases between the germline ends. The CDR3 totals 15 residues. The DNA of the CDR3 is TGTGCCAGCAGCCCTCACGGCAGGGGAGTTACTGAAGCTTTCTTT. Protein sequence: CASSPHGRGVTEAFF.

A single count supports this clone. The rearrangement joins TRBV11-1 to TRBJ2-7; D ambiguous. V lost 1 base to trimming and J lost 0 bases, with 4 bases between them. Germline CDR1 and CDR2: SGHAT and FQDESV (reference sequence). CDR3 size: 13 residues. The CDR3 protein is CASSLVSSYEQYF. DNA of the CDR3: TGTGCCAGCAGCTTAGTCAGCTCCTACGAGCAGTACTTC.

The chain carries TRBV7-9 and TRBJ2-7; a weak D match, TRBD2 (5 bases). The V end lost 3 bases, the J end lost 9 bases, and 24 bases lay between the germline ends. Germline V CDR1 and CDR2: SEHNR, FQNEAQ (reference sequence). This CDR3 comprises 16 residues. In nucleotides, the CDR3 is TGTGCCAGCAGCTTCATGAGCGGTCCTCGGTCTTGGGGGCAGTACTTC. This codes for CASSFMSGPRSWGQYF.